This TCR beta chain comes out of a study of T cell repertoires in cytomegalovirus infection. The CDR3 covers 17 residues. Germline-derived CDR1 and CDR2 are LGHNA and YSLEER. Germline trimming cut 0 bases from V and 0 bases from J; bases unmatched to any gene: 4. MiXCR, run by TCRdb on the reads, gives a single entry per CDR3 protein. The sample holds about 110,000 distinct CDR3 sequences; 30% are singletons and the top ten take roughly two fifths. This clonotype was found a few times. Its target is unknown. Source: CD8+ T cells from cultured PBMCs, taken from culture after CMV antigen stimulation. The source of this sequence is a human donor in good health (CMV status not recorded). Some clones in this sample may be carry-over from other donors' samples. The V and J genes are TRBV4-3 and TRBJ2-2; 7 positions agree with TRBD2. The CDR3 DNA is TGCGCCAGCAGCCAAGAGGGGGAGGGGCCGAACACCGGGGAGCTGTTTTTT. This codes for CASSQEGEGPNTGELFF.